This T cell receptor beta chain was obtained from a study of PD-L1 blockade in urothelial cancer. Overall study results and limits: When pretreatment blood TCR clonality was below the median, it predicted better survival.

Losses at the gene ends were 0 bases for V and 8 bases for J; bases not matched to a gene: 4. This CDR3 is built from 15 residues. From germline, CDR1 is SGHNT and CDR2 YYREEE (reference sequence). Remarks on this clone: Its antigen is unidentified.

Time point noted: pretreatment peripheral blood. Profiled with immunoSEQ multiplex PCR; TCRdb holds only in-frame clones, not every one. The table lists around 40,000 clones, just over 90% of them singletons, with about 11% in the top ten. The receptor was isolated from a woman in her fifties or sixties with urothelial cancer. The chain carries TRBV5-4 and TRBJ1-4, with 10 bases aligning to TRBD1. Sample: PBMCs, taken around atezolizumab (anti-PD-L1) treatment. For the CDR3, the DNA is TGTGCCAGCAGCTTGGTGGACAGGGGGGACGAAAAACTGTTTTTT. Protein sequence: CASSLVDRGDEKLFF.